Below are 22 T cell receptor beta chains sequenced from a single sample in a study of T cells of healthy individuals. TCRdb reprocessed the 5' RACE reads via MiXCR and lists one record per CDR3 protein. Among 95,000 to 100,000 distinct CDR3 sequences listed, around 17% were seen once. These receptors were taken from a human donor in good health.

The rearrangement joins TRBV12-3 or TRBV12-4 to TRBJ1-5; no reliable D call. The CDR3 is 12 amino acids. Trimming removed 1 base from V and 7 bases from J, with 5 bases in between. CDR3 in DNA: TGTGCCAGCAGTTTAGAGGCCCAGCCCCAGCATTTT. The encoded protein is CASSLEAQPQHF.

The CDR3: CASSGGQINQPQHF. CDR3 nucleotides: TGTGCCAGCAGTGGGGGACAGATAAATCAGCCCCAGCATTTT. The chain is built from TRBV2 and TRBJ1-5, with 7 positions matching TRBD1. The CDR3 consists of 14 residues. CDR1 and CDR2 from the germline V gene are SNHLY and FYNNEI. Trimming removed 4 bases from V and 4 bases from J; junction bases left unmatched: 4. The complete variable domain, with remaining parts taken from reference TRBV2 and TRBJ1-5, reads EPEVTQTPSHQVTQMGQEVILRCVPISNHLYFYWYRQILGQKVEFLVSFYNNEISEKSEIFDDQFSVERPDGSNFTLKIRSTKLEDSAMYFCASSGGQINQPQHFGDGTRLSIL.

This clonotype has more than one count but fewer than ten. In DNA form, the CDR3 reads TGTGCCAGCAGTTACCTGCAGGCCTACAATGAGCAGTTCTTC. It codes for CASSYLQAYNEQFF. The V and J genes are TRBV6-2 or TRBV6-3 and TRBJ2-1, with D unresolved. The V gene's germline CDR1 is MNHEY and CDR2 SVGEGT. The CDR3 runs to 14 residues. V lost 2 bases to trimming and J lost 2 bases, with 7 bases between them.

The sample holds a few counts of this clonotype. The chain couples TRBV14 to TRBJ2-7, with TRBD2 matching 10 bases. The CDR3 has 12 residues. V was pared by 8 bases and J by 5 bases, with 3 bases of the junction left unmatched. Germline CDR1 SGHDN, CDR2 FVKESK. The CDR3 DNA sequence: TGTGCCAGCGGACTAGCGGTCCACGAGCAGTACTTC. It yields the protein CASGLAVHEQYF.

This clonotype has just a few counts. The V gene is TRBV9, the J gene TRBJ2-7; D remains ambiguous. Deletions cut 0 bases from V and 1 base from J, with 11 bases between. From germline, CDR1 is SGDLS and CDR2 YYNGEE. This CDR3 comprises 15 residues. CDR3 coding DNA: TGTGCCAGCAGCGTAGGTATCGGTAGTTCCTACGAGCAGTACTTC. Translated: CASSVGIGSSYEQYF.

The chain uses TRBV9 and TRBJ1-4; the D gene is possibly TRBD1 (5 bases). The germline V and J ends were trimmed by 2 bases and 1 base, with 6 bases remaining between them. The CDR3 consists of 14 residues. Germline V lookup: CDR1 SGDLS, CDR2 YYNGEE. The DNA of the CDR3 is TGTGCCAGCAGCGTCCAGGGAACTAATGAAAAACTGTTTTTT. This sequence encodes CASSVQGTNEKLFF.

This clonotype was seen only a few times. The CDR3 sequence is CASSTPAGGFTDTQYF. DNA of the CDR3: TGTGCCAGCAGCACCCCGGCGGGAGGTTTCACAGATACGCAGTATTTT. The chain uses TRBV14 and TRBJ2-3; 8 bases align to TRBD2. Trimming removed 5 bases from V and 2 bases from J; junction bases left unmatched: 9. The CDR3 is 16 amino acids. Germline CDR1 is SGHDN and CDR2 is FVKESK.

The table lists this clonotype with a few counts. V gene TRBV6-1 combines with J gene TRBJ2-7, with TRBD1 identical over 7 bases. The CDR3 runs to 15 residues. The germline gives CDR1 MNHNS, CDR2 SASEGT. Unmatched junction bases numbered 10, after V lost 7 bases and J lost 1 base. Here the CDR3 DNA reads TGTGCCAGCATCACCTACCGGGACAGTTCCTACGAGCAGTACTTC. It encodes CASITYRDSSYEQYF.

J is TRBJ2-1 and V is TRBV15; TRBD2 matches at 13 bases. CDR1 and CDR2 (germline): LNHNV, YYDKDF (reference sequence). The CDR3 is 17 residues long. The V and J ends lost 0 bases and 4 bases, in that order; junction bases with no gene match: 3. Written as DNA, the CDR3 is TGTGCCACCAGCAGAGATCTACTAGCGGGAGGGTACAATGAGCAGTTCTTC. Translated: CATSRDLLAGGYNEQFF.

The chain joins TRBV7-2 to TRBJ1-3; D possibly corresponds to TRBD1 (6 bases). V shed 2 bases and J shed 0 bases, with 11 bases lying between them. The germline V gene encodes CDR1 SGHTA and CDR2 FQGNSA. This CDR3 is built from 16 residues. The CDR3: CASSLTGADSGNTIYF. CDR3 nucleotides: TGTGCCAGCAGCTTAACGGGGGCGGACTCTGGAAACACCATATATTTT. The full variable domain, rest sourced from reference TRBV7-2 and TRBJ1-3, is GAGVSQSPSNKVTEKGKDVELRCDPISGHTALYWYRQSLGQGLEFLIYFQGNSAPDKSGLPSDRFSAERTGGSVSTLTIQRTQQEDSAVYLCASSLTGADSGNTIYFGEGSWLTVV.

The chain uses TRBV2 and TRBJ1-2; no definite D call. The CDR3 is made up of 14 amino acids. The germline V and J ends were trimmed by 5 bases and 3 bases, with 13 bases remaining between them. Looked up from germline, CDR1 is SNHLY and CDR2 is FYNNEI. The CDR3 nucleotides read TGTGCCAGCAGTAGGATGAGGGAGGACTATGGCTACACCTTC. Protein: CASSRMREDYGYTF. The full variable domain, completed using reference TRBV2 and TRBJ1-2, is EPEVTQTPSHQVTQMGQEVILRCVPISNHLYFYWYRQILGQKVEFLVSFYNNEISEKSEIFDDQFSVERPDGSNFTLKIRSTKLEDSAMYFCASSRMREDYGYTFGSGTRLTVV.

The chain has TRBV20-1 and TRBJ2-5, with 7 bases matching TRBD2. This CDR3 has 16 residues. V shed 3 bases, J shed 5 bases, and the junction held 15 bases outside the gene matches. In germline, CDR1 is DFQATT, CDR2 SNEGSKA (reference sequence). The CDR3 is CSASLPGPPRGETQYF. CDR3 in DNA: TGCAGTGCTAGCTTACCGGGGCCACCGCGGGGGGAGACCCAGTACTTC.

The rearrangement uses TRBV4-3 and TRBJ1-2, with D unresolved. Looked up from germline, CDR1 is LGHNA and CDR2 is YSLEER. V was shortened by 0 bases and J by 4 bases, with 12 bases between the two germline ends. The CDR3 spans 15 residues. The CDR3, as DNA: TGCGCCAGCAGCCAAGATAAAGGGAGATTCTATGGCTACACCTTC. It translates to CASSQDKGRFYGYTF.

Concerning this clonotype: It may be a read error: a sequence one base away is much more abundant. The rearrangement uses TRBV12-3 or TRBV12-4 and TRBJ1-6, with 9 bases fitting TRBD1. The CDR3 is 17 residues long. CDR3 protein: CASSPRQGVGYNSPLNF. The CDR3 nucleotides read TGTGCCAGCAGTCCGCGACAGGGGGTAGGATATAATTCACCCCTCAACTTT.

This clonotype was seen only a few times. This chain joins TRBV29-1 and TRBJ2-5, with 10 nucleotides matching TRBD1. J lost 2 bases, V lost 6 bases, and 6 bases had no gene match. This CDR3 region has 14 residues. Germline V gene sequence: CDR1 SQVTM, CDR2 ANQGSEA. The CDR3: CSVTPGQGQETQYF. CDR3 coding DNA: TGCAGCGTGACTCCGGGACAGGGGCAAGAGACCCAGTACTTC.

The table lists this clonotype with a few counts. The chain couples TRBV2 to TRBJ2-3; no reliable D call. The V gene lost 3 bases and the J gene lost 3 bases, with 7 bases spanning the gap. Germline-derived CDR1 and CDR2 are SNHLY and FYNNEI. This CDR3 spans 13 amino acids. Written as DNA, the CDR3 is TGTGCCAGCAGTGACATGGGGACAGATACGCAGTATTTT. Its protein is CASSDMGTDTQYF.

This clonotype was counted between two and nine times. The CDR3 here is CSAEYQETQYF. DNA for the CDR3: TGCAGTGCCGAGTACCAAGAGACCCAGTACTTC. The V and J genes are TRBV20-1 and TRBJ2-5; D not certain. V lost 6 bases and J 0 bases, leaving 5 bases between the germline ends. CDR1 is DFQATT, CDR2 SNEGSKA, per germline (reference sequence). This CDR3 is 11 amino acids long.

This CDR3 reads CATSDPDREGYGYTF. The CDR3 DNA follows: TGTGCCACCAGTGACCCGGACAGGGAGGGGTATGGCTACACCTTC. The V call is TRBV24-1, the J call TRBJ1-2, with 8 bases that match TRBD1. The CDR3 has 15 amino acids. The V gene's germline CDR1 is KGHDR and CDR2 SFDVKD. V lost 4 bases to trimming and J lost 5 bases; unmatched junction nucleotides: 8.

The chain is built from TRBV20-1 and TRBJ2-7; D is undetermined. V was trimmed by 6 bases and J by 3 bases, leaving 24 bases between them. CDR3 length equals 16 residues. CDR1 DFQATT and CDR2 SNEGSKA come from the germline V gene (reference sequence). The chain's CDR3 is CSATVGVVANIYEQYF. The DNA for the CDR3 is TGCAGTGCCACCGTTGGGGTAGTAGCCAACATCTACGAGCAGTACTTC.

This clonotype was counted only a few times. V is TRBV20-1 and J is TRBJ2-1; the match to TRBD2 covers 8 bases. The germline V gene encodes CDR1 DFQATT and CDR2 SNEGSKA (reference sequence). V lost 6 bases, J lost 4 bases, and 14 bases stayed unmatched. The CDR3 length is 16 residues. This CDR3 reads CSASHPGGFGYNEQFF. The CDR3 nucleotides are TGCAGTGCCTCCCACCCGGGGGGGTTCGGGTACAATGAGCAGTTCTTC.

This clonotype has a count of ten or more. Compared with germline, one end of the junction differs, possibly owing to a read error. In nucleotides, the CDR3 is TGTGCTAGCAGCTTAACCCCGGCAGGGAACACCGGGGAGCTGTTTTTT. Translation: CASSLTPAGNTGELFF. The chain links TRBV7-7 to TRBJ2-2; D gene unclear. The CDR3 is made up of 16 amino acids. Looked up from germline, CDR1 is SSHAT and CDR2 is FNYEAQ (reference sequence).

The V and J genes are TRBV9 and TRBJ2-3; D not resolved. The V end lost 0 bases, the J end lost 4 bases, and 12 bases lay between the germline ends. This CDR3 contains 15 residues. The germline gives CDR1 SGDLS, CDR2 YYNGEE. CDR3 in amino acids: CASSVGLVVSDTQYF. Written as DNA, the CDR3 is TGTGCCAGCAGCGTAGGGCTAGTCGTCTCAGATACGCAGTATTTT.